The 4 T cell receptor beta chains below all came from one sample that was sequenced in a study of shared clonotypes between healthy human individuals (dated by TCRdb to between 2020 and 2021). The method behind the library was the immunoSEQ multiplex PCR assay. Entries here come from immuneACCESS through TCRdb and include only in-frame sequences with V and J called. Some clones fail to appear in such tables; in the studies checked, an unresolved V gene covers under half of the shortfall, and the cause of the remainder is unknown. A total of 400,000 to 600,000 clones appear in this sample, 75% to 80% of them only once. The ten top clones hold 12% of the sample. The sequencing input was PBMCs. These receptors were collected from a middle-aged woman in good health. Some clones in this sample may be carry-over from other donors' samples.

The chain uses TRBV7-3 and TRBJ2-3, with 9 bases fitting TRBD2. This CDR3 has 17 amino acids. Germline loops: CDR1 SGHTA, CDR2 FQGTGA. V was pared by 4 bases and J by 2 bases, with 10 bases of the junction left unmatched. Here the CDR3 reads CASSSPRGRANTDTQYF. In nucleotides, the CDR3 is TGTGCCAGCAGCTCGCCCCGCGGGAGGGCAAACACAGATACGCAGTATTTT.

This clone has a count of ten or more. CDR3 amino acids: CASSDSGVSSYNEQFF. The CDR3 nucleotides are TGTGCCAGCAGTGACTCTGGCGTGAGCTCCTACAATGAGCAGTTCTTC. The chain joins TRBV6-4 to TRBJ2-1, with D unresolved. The CDR3 runs to 16 residues. Deletions cut 0 bases from V and 0 bases from J, with 9 bases between. Germline V gene sequence: CDR1 MRHNA, CDR2 SNTAGT.

This clone turned up a few times. This chain links TRBV28 with TRBJ2-5, with D possibly TRBD2 on 5 matching bases. Germline values: CDR1 MDHEN, CDR2 SYDVKM. The length of the CDR3 is 16 residues. V lost 5 bases and J 2 bases, leaving 18 bases between the germline ends. The CDR3 sequence: CASSRRTPLIQETQYF. CDR3 in DNA: TGTGCCAGCAGTCGAAGGACTCCTCTTATTCAAGAGACCCAGTACTTC. Based on the CDR3 plus reference TRBV28 and TRBJ2-5, the full variable domain is DVKVTQSSRYLVKRTGEKVFLECVQDMDHENMFWYRQDPGLGLRLIYFSYDVKMKEKGDIPEGYSVSREKKERFSLILESASTNQTSMYLCASSRRTPLIQETQYFGPGTRLLVL.

This chain links TRBV7-3 with TRBJ2-1; 14 positions match TRBD2. The trim removed 4 bases at V and 4 bases at J, leaving 0 bases unmatched. The CDR3 runs 15 residues. Germline values: CDR1 SGHTA, CDR2 FQGTGA. The CDR3 DNA reads TGTGCCAGCAGCTGGACTAGCGGGAGGTACAATGAGCAGTTCTTC. This translates into CASSWTSGRYNEQFF.